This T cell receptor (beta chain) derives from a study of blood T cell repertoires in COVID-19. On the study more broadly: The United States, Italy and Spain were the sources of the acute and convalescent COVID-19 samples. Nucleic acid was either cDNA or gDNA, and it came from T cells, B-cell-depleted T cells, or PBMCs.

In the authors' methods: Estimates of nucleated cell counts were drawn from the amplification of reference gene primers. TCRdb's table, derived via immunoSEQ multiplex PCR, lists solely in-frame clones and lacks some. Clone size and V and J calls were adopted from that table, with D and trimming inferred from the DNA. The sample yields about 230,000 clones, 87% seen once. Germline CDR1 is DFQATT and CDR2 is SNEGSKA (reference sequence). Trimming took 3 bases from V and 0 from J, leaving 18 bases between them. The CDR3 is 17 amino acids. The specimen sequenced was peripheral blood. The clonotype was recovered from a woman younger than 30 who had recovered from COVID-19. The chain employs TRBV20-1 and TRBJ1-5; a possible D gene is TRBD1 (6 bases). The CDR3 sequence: CSASESGATSSNQPQHF. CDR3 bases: TGCAGTGCTAGTGAGTCAGGGGCTACGAGTAGCAATCAGCCCCAGCATTTT.